This section outlines one T cell receptor beta chain sequence together with its context. Looked up from germline, CDR1 is MNHEY and CDR2 is SVGAGI. V was cut by 6 bases and J by 8 bases, with 11 bases left in between. The CDR3 is 13 amino acids. The sample originates from a study of cytomegalovirus exposure and HLA in healthy donors. PCR involved 60 Vbeta and 13 Jbeta primers. Method: immunoSEQ multiplex PCR; TCRdb's copy keeps in-frame clones and lacks some. The sample has under 150,000 clones, over 55% seen once. Sequencing input: PBMCs. The V call is TRBV6-5, the J call TRBJ1-6, with TRBD1 as a possible D gene (5 bases). The receptor comes from a man aged 18 to 29 in good health and CMV-seropositive. The CDR3 loop is CASSRAGHSPLHF. In nucleotides, the CDR3 is TGTGCCAGCAGCCGCGCGGGGCATTCACCCCTCCACTTT.